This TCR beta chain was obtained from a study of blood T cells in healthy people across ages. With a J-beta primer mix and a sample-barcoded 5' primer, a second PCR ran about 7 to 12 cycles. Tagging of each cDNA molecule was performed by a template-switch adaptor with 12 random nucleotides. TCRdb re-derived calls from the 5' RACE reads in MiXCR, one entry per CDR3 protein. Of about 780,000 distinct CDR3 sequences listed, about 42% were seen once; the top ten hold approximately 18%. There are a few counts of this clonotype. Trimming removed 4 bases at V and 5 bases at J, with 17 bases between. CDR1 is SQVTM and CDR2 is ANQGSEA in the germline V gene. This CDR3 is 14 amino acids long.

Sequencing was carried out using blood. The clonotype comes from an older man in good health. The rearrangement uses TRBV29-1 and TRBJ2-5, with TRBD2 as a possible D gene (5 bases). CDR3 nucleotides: TGCAGCGTTGCAGGACTTCCAGAAAGCGAGACCCAGTACTTC. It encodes CSVAGLPESETQYF.